This entry features one T cell receptor (beta chain) sequence. CDR3 length: 12 residues. The germline CDR1 and CDR2 sequences are MDHEN and SYDVKM. Trimming removed 5 bases at V and 11 bases at J, with 15 bases between. The data derive from a study of T cell repertoires in cytomegalovirus infection. The overall study: CMV infection plus the matching HLA type was flagged by public TCR beta signatures.

TCRdb independently ran MiXCR on the reads; one entry per CDR3 protein. The top ten hold roughly 13% of the sample, which has about 530,000 distinct CDR3 sequences, about 30% seen once. The chain uses TRBV28 and TRBJ1-1, with a tentative D call TRBD1 (5 bases). Sequencing was done on a sample of PBMCs. This sequence originates from a human donor in good health (CMV status not recorded). Some clones in this sample may be carry-over from other donors' samples. The CDR3 DNA is TGTGCCAGCAGTCCGATCCGGGACTGGGCTTTCTTT. It translates to CASSPIRDWAFF.